The 20 T cell receptor beta chains below come from one sample, sequenced in a study of T cells in Graves' hyperthyroidism and ophthalmopathy. Amplification targeted TCR beta CDR3 regions from RNA transcripts. With the HTBI primer set, the TCR CDR3 went through a first round of RT-PCR. TCRdb analysed the multiplex PCR reads with MiXCR anew, one entry per CDR3 protein. The table lists about 400,000 distinct CDR3 sequences, 13% to 15% of them singletons. The sample comprised blood. These receptors originate from an older woman with Graves' ophthalmopathy.

In its sample, this clonotype was seen many times. The chain is built from TRBV18 and TRBJ1-1; D not resolved. Looked up from germline, CDR1 is KGHSH and CDR2 is LQKENI. The CDR3 totals 15 residues. V dropped 3 bases and J dropped 3 bases, with 14 bases sitting between them. CDR3 in DNA: TGTGCCAGCTCACCCCGGCCCCGGGGAGACACTGAAGCTTTCTTT. Amino acids: CASSPRPRGDTEAFF.

The gene calls are TRBV28 and TRBJ2-1; D gene uncertain. Deletions cut 5 bases from V and 15 bases from J, with 8 bases between. Germline V CDR1 and CDR2: MDHEN, SYDVKM. The CDR3 has 9 amino acids. The DNA for the CDR3 is TGTGCCAGCAGTCCTGTGAGGTTCTTC. This codes for CASSPVRFF.

This clonotype was seen ten or more times. The chain uses TRBV24-1 and TRBJ2-3; no definite D call. There are 13 residues in the CDR3. Per the germline V gene, CDR1 is KGHDR and CDR2 is SFDVKD. The V end was cut by 10 bases, the J end by 7 bases, with 17 bases between. CDR3 DNA sequence: TGTGCCACGGAGAGTACGGGCCTGTATACGCAGTATTTT. This gives the protein CATESTGLYTQYF.

The sample holds many counts of this clonotype. CDR3 in amino acids: CSARDSNTGELFF. The CDR3 coding sequence is TGCAGTGCTAGGGACAGCAACACCGGGGAGCTGTTTTTT. The chain is built from TRBV20-1 and TRBJ2-2; TRBD1 is a possible D gene (6 bases). The CDR3 runs to 13 residues. V was trimmed by 3 bases and J by 2 bases, leaving 7 bases between them. CDR1 DFQATT and CDR2 SNEGSKA come from the germline V gene (reference sequence).

This clonotype is a singleton in its sample. This sequence may be a read error, since a much larger clone differs from it by one base. Because it lacks the conserved phenylalanine or tryptophan at the end, this CDR3 is likely a read error. The rearrangement links TRBV6-1 to TRBJ2-1; TRBD2 matches 9 bases. V shed 8 bases and J 0 bases; nucleotides not matched to a gene: 5. This CDR3 is built from 15 residues. CDR1 and CDR2 from the germline V gene are MNHNS and SASEGT. This CDR3 reads CASGRTSASYNEQFL. The CDR3 nucleotides read TGTGCCAGCGGGCGGACTAGCGCCTCCTACAATGAGCAGTTCCTC.

This clonotype was counted ten times or more. The chain joins TRBV5-1 to TRBJ2-1; possible D gene TRBD2, 6 bases. V shed 1 base and J shed 2 bases, with 10 bases lying between them. The CDR3 has 15 residues. Germline-derived CDR1 and CDR2 are SGHRS and YFSETQ. CDR3 loop: CASSLPTRPYNEQFF. The CDR3 bases are TGCGCCAGCAGCTTGCCGACTAGGCCCTACAATGAGCAGTTCTTC.

This clonotype was counted at least ten times. V is TRBV5-1 and J is TRBJ2-1, with TRBD1 as a possible D gene (5 bases). The germline V and J ends were trimmed by 3 bases and 8 bases, with 12 bases remaining between them. Per the germline V gene, CDR1 is SGHRS and CDR2 is YFSETQ. There are 13 residues in the CDR3. CDR3 DNA sequence: TGCGCCAGCAGCTCCAGGGTTCTACATGAGCAGTTCTTC. Protein sequence: CASSSRVLHEQFF.

The chain links TRBV5-1 to TRBJ2-5, with 9 bases matching TRBD2. Germline CDR1 and CDR2: SGHRS and YFSETQ. The CDR3 extends over 15 amino acids. Unmatched junction bases numbered 10, after V lost 6 bases and J lost 4 bases. CDR3 in DNA: TGCGCCAGCAAGGGGACTAGCACCTGGGGAGAGACCCAGTACTTC. Translation: CASKGTSTWGETQYF. Variable domain in full (rest from reference TRBV5-1 and TRBJ2-5): KAGVTQTPRYLIKTRGQQVTLSCSPISGHRSVSWYQQTPGQGLQFLFEYFSETQRNKGNFPGRFSGRQFSNSRSEMNVSTLELGDSALYLCASKGTSTWGETQYFGPGTRLLVL.

This clonotype was picked up many times. The chain links TRBV2 to TRBJ1-1; D is unclear. The germline V and J ends were trimmed by 1 base and 1 base, with 4 bases remaining between them. CDR1 is SNHLY, CDR2 FYNNEI, per germline. This CDR3 comprises 13 residues. The CDR3 here is CASSEDGNTEAFF. CDR3 bases: TGTGCCAGCAGTGAAGATGGGAACACTGAAGCTTTCTTT. Looking up the rest from reference TRBV2 and TRBJ1-1 gives the full variable domain: EPEVTQTPSHQVTQMGQEVILRCVPISNHLYFYWYRQILGQKVEFLVSFYNNEISEKSEIFDDQFSVERPDGSNFTLKIRSTKLEDSAMYFCASSEDGNTEAFFGQGTRLTVV.

This clonotype has at least ten counts. V and J are TRBV28 and TRBJ1-5; a weak D match, TRBD1 (5 bases). Between the trimmed V and J ends, which lost 7 bases and 0 bases, there was a span of 16 bases. CDR3 length: 16 residues. Germline CDR1 reads MDHEN; CDR2 reads SYDVKM. The CDR3 DNA reads as TGTGCCAGCACCCTGGGGGGTTTCTATAGCAATCAGCCCCAGCATTTT. Translating it yields CASTLGGFYSNQPQHF.

The V call is TRBV7-8, the J call TRBJ2-5; D tentatively fits TRBD1 or TRBD2 (6 bases each). This CDR3 region has 15 residues. Germline CDR1 reads SGHVS; CDR2 reads FQNEAQ. Trimming shortened V by 3 bases and J by 1 base, and 12 bases separated the two germline ends. CDR3 sequence (DNA): TGTGCCAGCAGCTTGACTTGGGGGGCCCAAGAGACCCAGTACTTC. The encoded protein is CASSLTWGAQETQYF.

This clonotype has at least ten counts. The chain has TRBV11-2 and TRBJ2-5; the match to TRBD2 covers 7 bases. The CDR3 runs to 15 residues. The germline V gene has CDR1 SGHAT and CDR2 FQNNGV. The V gene end was trimmed by 1 base and the J gene end by 2 bases; junction bases not matched to a gene: 4. The CDR3 protein is CASSLAGGPQETQYF. CDR3 coding DNA: TGTGCCAGCAGCTTAGCGGGAGGTCCTCAAGAGACCCAGTACTTC.

The rearrangement links TRBV12-3 or TRBV12-4 to TRBJ1-4; the D is unclear. V was cut by 6 bases and J by 8 bases, with 7 bases left in between. This CDR3 has 11 residues. CDR3: CASRAREKLFF. The CDR3 nucleotides read TGTGCCAGCAGAGCCCGGGAAAAACTGTTTTTT.

The chain employs TRBV7-9 and TRBJ2-3; unclear D gene. V was trimmed by 2 bases and J by 6 bases, leaving 6 bases between them. This CDR3 has 12 amino acids. The germline V gene has CDR1 SEHNR and CDR2 FQNEAQ (reference sequence). This chain's CDR3 is CASSLQQDTQYF. In nucleotides, the CDR3 is TGTGCCAGCAGCTTACAACAGGATACGCAGTATTTT. Full variable domain (outside the CDR3, taken from reference TRBV7-9 and TRBJ2-3): DTGVSQNPRHKITKRGQNVTFRCDPISEHNRLYWYRQTLGQGPEFLTYFQNEAQLEKSRLLSDRFSAERPKGSFSTLEIQRTEQGDSAMYLCASSLQQDTQYFGPGTRLTVL.

This chain joins TRBV12-3 or TRBV12-4 and TRBJ2-1; D is ambiguous. The CDR3 has 16 amino acids. Trimming took 3 bases from V and 0 from J, leaving 12 bases between them. CDR3 DNA: TGTGCCAGCAGTTTTGGTCTCCTGAGCTCCTACAATGAGCAGTTCTTC. Protein: CASSFGLLSSYNEQFF.

A word on this clonotype: One base away lies a much larger clone, so this may be a sequencing read error. This chain connects TRBV20-1 to TRBJ2-2; weak D call: TRBD1 (6 bases). V lost 7 bases to trimming and J lost 2 bases, with 11 bases between them. The CDR3 spans 13 residues. Per germline, CDR1 DFQATT and CDR2 SNEGSKA (reference sequence). CDR3: CSGEGGNTGELFF. The DNA of the CDR3 is TGCAGTGGGGAAGGGGGTAACACCGGGGAGCTGTTTTTT.

The chain recombines TRBV9 with TRBJ2-2; D remains unclear. Trimming shortened V by 3 bases and J by 0 bases, and 12 bases separated the two germline ends. Looked up from germline, CDR1 is SGDLS and CDR2 is YYNGEE. There are 16 residues in the CDR3. The CDR3 bases are TGTGCCAGCAGCGCGTTACGGGCACCGAACACCGGGGAGCTGTTTTTT. This encodes CASSALRAPNTGELFF.

The gene calls are TRBV30 and TRBJ1-6; D is uncertain. Trimming removed 4 bases from V and 7 bases from J, with 14 bases in between. Germline-derived CDR1 and CDR2 are GTSNPN and SVGIG (reference sequence). This CDR3 has 14 residues. The CDR3 reads CAWKPGSINSPLHF. DNA of the CDR3: TGTGCCTGGAAGCCGGGATCCATCAATTCACCCCTCCACTTT.

This clonotype occurred a few times. The CDR3 loop is CASSAPRPQHF. The CDR3 DNA reads as TGTGCCAGCAGCGCGCCTCGACCCCAGCATTTT. The chain couples TRBV9 to TRBJ1-5; no clear D. Trimming cost V 3 bases and J 10 bases, with 8 bases left between them. This CDR3 has 11 residues. CDR1 and CDR2 from the germline V gene are SGDLS and YYNGEE.

This clonotype was seen ten or more times. The genes are TRBV18 and TRBJ1-1; 9 bases line up with TRBD1. The CDR3 runs 15 residues. Germline values: CDR1 KGHSH, CDR2 LQKENI. Trimming took 5 bases from V and 2 from J; bases not matched to a gene: 6. The CDR3 DNA follows: TGTGCCAGCTCATACCGGGACAGGGATAACACTGAAGCTTTCTTT. This encodes CASSYRDRDNTEAFF. Using reference TRBV18 and TRBJ1-1 for the parts outside the CDR3, the full variable domain is NAGVMQNPRHLVRRRGQEARLRCSPMKGHSHVYWYRQLPEEGLKFMVYLQKENIIDESGMPKERFSAEFPKEGPSILRIQQVVRGDSAAYFCASSYRDRDNTEAFFGQGTRLTVV.